The entry below gives a single T cell receptor beta chain sequence along with its context. The entry originates in a study of blood T cell repertoires in COVID-19. Whole-study context: Sites in the United States, Italy and Spain provided acute and convalescent COVID-19 samples. Nucleic acid was either cDNA or gDNA, and it came from T cells, B-cell-depleted T cells, or PBMCs.

Study processing details: Amplified reference gene primers provided the basis for estimating nucleated cell counts. Using immunoSEQ multiplex PCR, the repertoire was profiled, and TCRdb retains in-frame clones only, with some absent. Clonal size and the V and J genes are those of that table, whereas D and trimming came from the DNA. The table shows some 68,000 clones, with roughly 90% occurring only once. The ends were cut back, 5 bases at V and 2 bases at J, with 8 bases in the middle. CDR1 and CDR2 (germline): LNHDA, SQIVND (reference sequence). CDR3 size: 13 residues. The chain recombines TRBV19 with TRBJ2-3; D gene ambiguous. Sequencing used peripheral blood. This clonotype was sampled from a man aged 45 to 65 with active COVID-19. The CDR3: CASSSFNTDTQYF. CDR3 in DNA: TGTGCCAGTAGTTCGTTTAACACAGATACGCAGTATTTT.